This T cell receptor beta chain comes out of a study of HIV-infected children after antiretroviral therapy interruption. Study-wide results and caveats: By the end of treatment interruption, naive CD4+ clonality (Gini) increased.

This clonotype was recorded at least ten times. Its cognate antigen is unknown. The treatment was: PENTA 11 planned treatment interruption arm or continuous ART arm. From thawed PBMCs, naive CD4+ CD45RA+ CD45RO- T cells were sorted. V shed 6 bases and J shed 2 bases, with 13 bases lying between them. Germline assignment: CDR1 SQVTM and CDR2 ANQGSEA. The CDR3 runs to 13 residues. A 3' RACE protocol on RNA, with unique molecular identifiers, produced the TCR library. TCRdb re-called the 3' RACE reads with MiXCR, one entry per CDR3 protein. The data hold about 40,000 distinct CDR3 sequences, with about 7% observed a single time.

This sequence was found in a pool of human donors with HIV. Sequenced material: CD45RA+ CD4+ T cells from PBMCs, pooled from several time points, taken from a donor given antiretroviral therapy, either interrupted or continuous. Indicated subset: naive CD4+ CD45RA+ CD45RO- T cells. V gene TRBV29-1 combines with J gene TRBJ1-1; D may be TRBD1 (5 bases). Here the CDR3 DNA reads TGCAGCGTGGGAGGGACGGTTAACACTGAAGCTTTCTTT. Protein sequence: CSVGGTVNTEAFF.